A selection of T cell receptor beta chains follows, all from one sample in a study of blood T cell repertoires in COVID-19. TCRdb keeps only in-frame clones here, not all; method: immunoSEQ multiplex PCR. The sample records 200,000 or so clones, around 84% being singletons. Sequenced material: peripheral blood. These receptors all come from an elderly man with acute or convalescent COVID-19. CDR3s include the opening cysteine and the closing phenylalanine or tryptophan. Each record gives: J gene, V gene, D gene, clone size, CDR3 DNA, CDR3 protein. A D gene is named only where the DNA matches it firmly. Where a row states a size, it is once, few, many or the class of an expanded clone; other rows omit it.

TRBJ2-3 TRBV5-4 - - TGTGCCAGCAGCTTGTCAGGGGATACGCAGTATTTT CASSLSGDTQYF
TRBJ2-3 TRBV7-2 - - TGTGCCAGCAGCTTAGTGTCTAACACAGATACGCAGTATTTT CASSLVSNTDTQYF
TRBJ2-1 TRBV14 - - TGTGCCAGCAGCCGCTGGGGAGAAACGGGTGAGCAGTTCTTC CASSRWGETGEQFF
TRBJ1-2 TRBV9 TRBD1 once TGTGCCAGCAGCCCCAGGACAGGGGGTATTCCGCCGACTAACTATGGCTACACCTTC CASSPRTGGIPPTNYGYTF
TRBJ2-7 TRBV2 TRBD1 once TGTGCCAGCGTGACAGGGGTCGCCTACGAGCAGTACTTC CASVTGVAYEQYF
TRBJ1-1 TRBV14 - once TGTGCCAGCAGCGTCCTAAAGACAGTGGCCACTGAAGCTTTCTTT CASSVLKTVATEAFF
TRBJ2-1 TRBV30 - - TGTGCCTGGAGTGTAGGGGGAACCTACAATGAGCAGTTCTTC CAWSVGGTYNEQFF
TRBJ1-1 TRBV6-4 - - TGTGCCAGCAGTGAAAACATGAACACTGAAGCTTTCTTT CASSENMNTEAFF
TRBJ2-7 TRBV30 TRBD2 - TGTGCCTGGAGTTCCAGCGGGAGCCGCTCCTACGAGCAGTACTTC CAWSSSGSRSYEQYF
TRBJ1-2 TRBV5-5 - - TGTGCCAGCAGCTTGGGCGGGAATCGGGGCTACACCTTC CASSLGGNRGYTF
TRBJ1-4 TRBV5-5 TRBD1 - TGTGCCAGCAGCTATCGACAGGGGGGAGGTGAAAAACTGTTTTTT CASSYRQGGGEKLFF
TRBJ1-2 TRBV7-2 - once TGTGCCAGCAGCTCGGGACAAACGGCTAACTATGGCTACACCTTC CASSSGQTANYGYTF
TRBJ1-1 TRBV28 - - TGTGCCAGCAGTCTACACCAGGGGTCGGAAGCTTTCTTT CASSLHQGSEAFF
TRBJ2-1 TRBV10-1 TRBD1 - TGCGCCAGCAGTCTATCCTTGACAGGGGGCAATGAGCAGTTCTTC CASSLSLTGGNEQFF
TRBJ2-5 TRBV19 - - TGTGCCAGTAGTCGCCAAGAGACCCAGTACTTC CASSRQETQYF
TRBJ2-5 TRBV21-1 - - TGTGCCAGCAGCAAAAGGCGGGATCAAAAGGGGGAGACCCAGTACTTC CASSKRRDQKGETQYF
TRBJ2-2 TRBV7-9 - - TGTGCCAGCAGCCGGGTGGCCGGGGAGCTGTTTTTT CASSRVAGELFF
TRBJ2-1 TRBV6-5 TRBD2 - TGTGCCAGCAGTTACACGCAGACTAGCGGGAATGAGCAGTTCTTC CASSYTQTSGNEQFF
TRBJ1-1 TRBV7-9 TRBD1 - TGTGCCAGCAGCTTAAGGCAGGGGGGGAACACTGAAGCTTTCTTT CASSLRQGGNTEAFF
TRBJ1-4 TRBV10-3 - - TGTGCCATCAGTGAGGGCCCAGCAACTAATGAAAAACTGTTTTTT CAISEGPATNEKLFF
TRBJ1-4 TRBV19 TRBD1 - TGTGCCAGTAGTTGGGACAGGGGGTCTAATGAAAAACTGTTTTTT CASSWDRGSNEKLFF
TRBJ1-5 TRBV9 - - TGTGCCAGCAGCGTAGCTTCGGGGCAGCCCCAGCATTTT CASSVASGQPQHF
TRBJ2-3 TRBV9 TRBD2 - TGTGCCAGCAGCCGGGGACTAGCGAGAGATACGCAGTATTTT CASSRGLARDTQYF
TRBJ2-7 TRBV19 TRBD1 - TGTGCCAGTAGTGACCGACAGGGGAGCACCTACGAGCAGTACTTC CASSDRQGSTYEQYF
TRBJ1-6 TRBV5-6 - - TGTGCCAGCAGCCGCGGGACCTTATCTAATTCACCCCTCCACTTT CASSRGTLSNSPLHF
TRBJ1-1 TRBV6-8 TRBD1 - TGTGCCAGCAGTCCGCGGGTCGGACAGGGGCACACTGAAGCTTTCTTT CASSPRVGQGHTEAFF
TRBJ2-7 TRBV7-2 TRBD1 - TGTGCCAGCACCCCGCAGGGACAGGTCCCGGGGGAGCAGTACTTC CASTPQGQVPGEQYF
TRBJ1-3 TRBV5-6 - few TGTGCCAGCAGCTCCCGGGGCTCTGGAAACACCATATATTTT CASSSRGSGNTIYF
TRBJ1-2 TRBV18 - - TGTGCCAGCTCCCGAGCCAATAACTATGGCTACACCTTC CASSRANNYGYTF
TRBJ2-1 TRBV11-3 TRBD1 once TGTGCCAGCAGCTTAGGGACAGGTCTTGAGCAGTTCTTC CASSLGTGLEQFF
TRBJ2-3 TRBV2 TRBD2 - TGTGCCAGCATTGAGACTAGCGGGAGGGGTGACACAGATACGCAGTATTTT CASIETSGRGDTDTQYF
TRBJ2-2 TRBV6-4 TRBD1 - TGTGCCAGCAGTGCACTAGGGACAGGGAACACCGGGGAGCTGTTTTTT CASSALGTGNTGELFF
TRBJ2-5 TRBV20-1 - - TGCAGTGCTAGTCGTCGGGAAGAAGAGACCCAGTACTTC CSASRREEETQYF
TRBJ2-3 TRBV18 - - TGTGCCAGCTCACCAGCGATTAGCACAGATACGCAGTATTTT CASSPAISTDTQYF
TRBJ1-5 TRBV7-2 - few TGTGCCAGCAGCTTAGGGGGGGTACTCAATCAGCCCCAGCATTTT CASSLGGVLNQPQHF
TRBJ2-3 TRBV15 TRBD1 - TGTGCCACCAGCAGAGACGGGACAGGGTTGACAGATACGCAGTATTTT CATSRDGTGLTDTQYF
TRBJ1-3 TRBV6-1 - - TGTGCCAGCAGTGAAGGACAGACCTACTCTGGAAACACCATATATTTT CASSEGQTYSGNTIYF
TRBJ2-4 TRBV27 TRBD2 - TGTGCCAGCAGCCAGGGGACTAGCGGGAGTAGTCGTCACATTCAGTACTTC CASSQGTSGSSRHIQYF
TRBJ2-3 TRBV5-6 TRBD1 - TGTGCCAGCAGCTTGCCCGGGGACAGGGGCGTCACAGATACGCAGTATTTT CASSLPGDRGVTDTQYF
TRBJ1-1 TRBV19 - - TGTGCCAGTACCCCGAGCTTATTAAGGGGCACTGAAGCTTTCTTT CASTPSLLRGTEAFF
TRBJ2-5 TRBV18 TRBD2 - TGTGCCAGCTCACCAGGGGCGACTAGCGGTTTAGAGACCCAGTACTTC CASSPGATSGLETQYF